This T cell receptor beta chain emerged from a study of blood T cells in healthy people across ages. Donation came from healthy Caucasian individuals in Russia who were aged 6 to 90. Alongside a J-beta primer mix, a sample-barcoded 5' primer served in a second PCR lasting about 7 to 12 cycles. Tagging of each cDNA molecule was performed by a template-switch adaptor with 12 random nucleotides. TCRdb independently ran MiXCR on the 5' RACE reads; one entry per CDR3 protein. Among 660,000 or so distinct CDR3 sequences listed, roughly 53% were seen once. The CDR3 has 14 residues. Per the germline V gene, CDR1 is MNHNS and CDR2 is SASEGT. V shed 3 bases and J shed 6 bases, with 15 bases lying between them. Study results and caveats: Samples with more naive T cells showed higher observed beta diversity. Naive CD4+ cell counts and diversity both ran higher in long-lived than in aged donors.

There are many counts of this clonotype. Its antigen is not known. The sequence was collected from a man aged 55 to 70 in good health. The genes are TRBV6-1 and TRBJ2-7, with D possibly TRBD2 on 5 matching bases. The sample consisted of blood. The CDR3 DNA is TGTGCCAGCAGTGATCGTCCTAGCTTGGGCGAGCAGTACTTC. This gives the protein CASSDRPSLGEQYF.